These 32 T cell receptor beta chains were sequenced from one sample in a study of T-cell reconstitution after alpha-beta-depleted transplantation in children. A TCRbeta library incorporating unique molecular identifiers was prepared. TCRdb redid the calling of the PCR reads with MiXCR, one entry per CDR3 protein. The sample has fewer than 700,000 distinct CDR3 sequences; roughly 13% are singletons. Sequencing was performed on PBMCs, mostly from graft donor cells, taken 360 days after TCRalphabeta/CD19-depleted stem cell transplant. All receptors derive from a male patient aged 10-17 years who had a stem cell transplant for acute myeloid leukemia, so the T cells may come from the graft donor.

The gene calls are TRBV12-3 or TRBV12-4 and TRBJ1-2; D gene ambiguous. V was pared by 7 bases and J by 4 bases, with 16 bases between. This CDR3 has 14 residues. This CDR3 reads CASTVHPRVYGYTF. CDR3 nucleotides: TGTGCCAGCACCGTCCACCCGAGGGTCTATGGCTACACCTTC.

The V call is TRBV6-4, the J call TRBJ2-1; the D gene is possibly TRBD1 (6 bases). Trimming left V 9 bases short and J 6 bases short, with 15 bases between. The CDR3 extends over 13 amino acids. Germline V gene data show CDR1 as MRHNA and CDR2 as SNTAGT. In DNA form, the CDR3 reads TGTGCCAGTGGAACTTGGGGGCGCAATGAGCAGTTCTTC. Its translation: CASGTWGRNEQFF.

In this sample, this clonotype turned up many times. This chain connects TRBV6-2 or TRBV6-3 to TRBJ2-1; 9 positions match TRBD2. Germline V lookup: CDR1 MNHEY, CDR2 SVGEGT. This CDR3 has 16 residues. V lost 2 bases and J lost 5; bases outside the gene matches: 7. CDR3 in amino acids: CASSYGGLAFHNEQFF. CDR3 DNA sequence: TGTGCCAGCAGTTACGGGGGACTAGCTTTCCACAATGAGCAGTTCTTC.

This clonotype has a handful of counts. CDR3 nucleotides: TGTGCCAGCAGCTGGGTACCGGGACTAGCGGCCAATGAGCAGTTCTTC. Translation: CASSWVPGLAANEQFF. The chain has TRBV5-5 and TRBJ2-1; 11 nucleotides line up with TRBD2. This CDR3 spans 16 amino acids. The V segment lost 3 bases and the J segment 6 bases; nucleotides outside the gene matches: 8. The germline CDR1 and CDR2 sequences are SGHKS and YYEKEE (reference sequence).

This clonotype was seen a handful of times. The chain recombines TRBV7-2 with TRBJ1-4, with D hard to call. This CDR3 comprises 16 residues. Trimming left V 1 base short and J 0 bases short, with 9 bases between. CDR1 and CDR2 (germline): SGHTA, FQGNSA. Here the CDR3 reads CASSLDGSSTNEKLFF. The CDR3 bases are TGTGCCAGCAGCTTAGACGGCAGCTCAACTAATGAAAAACTGTTTTTT.

There are a few counts of this clonotype. The chain employs TRBV10-3 and TRBJ2-5; 8 bases are a match to TRBD1. Germline V lookup: CDR1 ENHRY, CDR2 SYGVKD. Trimming at V came to 2 bases and at J to 4 bases, leaving 6 bases not matched to a gene. The CDR3 is 15 residues long. CDR3 in amino acids: CAISETTQGGETQYF. For the CDR3, the DNA is TGTGCCATCAGTGAGACTACACAGGGGGGAGAGACCCAGTACTTC.

The gene calls are TRBV27 and TRBJ2-1, with TRBD2 identical over 14 bases. Germline lookup yields CDR1 MNHEY and CDR2 SMNVEV (reference sequence). The CDR3 has 15 amino acids. V lost 7 bases, J lost 6 bases, and 5 bases stayed unmatched. CDR3 amino acids: CASTHGTSGSNEQFF. DNA of the CDR3: TGTGCCAGCACCCACGGGACTAGCGGGAGCAATGAGCAGTTCTTC.

This clonotype was recorded many times. The J gene is TRBJ2-3, the V gene TRBV20-1; D is perhaps TRBD1 (5 bases). The V gene lost 6 bases and the J gene lost 0 bases, with 10 bases spanning the gap. The CDR3 totals 13 residues. CDR1 and CDR2 from the germline V gene are DFQATT and SNEGSKA (reference sequence). In nucleotides, the CDR3 is TGCAGTGCCCGGACACAGAGCACAGATACGCAGTATTTT. The encoded protein is CSARTQSTDTQYF.

This clonotype was seen repeatedly, ten times or more. This rearrangement joins TRBV6-1 to TRBJ2-1, with D maybe TRBD2 (5 bases). Per germline, CDR1 MNHNS and CDR2 SASEGT. The CDR3 spans 20 residues. Trimming stripped 3 bases from V and 0 bases from J, with 24 bases between. CDR3 DNA sequence: TGTGCCAGCAGTGATTTCGGGAATAAGTTTATAATAAGCTCCTACAATGAGCAGTTCTTC. As protein: CASSDFGNKFIISSYNEQFF.

This clonotype was recorded a few times. CDR3 bases: TGTGCCAGTACCCCAGGGGGATCTGGGGCCAACGTCCTGACTTTC. Translation: CASTPGGSGANVLTF. The gene calls are TRBV19 and TRBJ2-6; 7 bases align to TRBD1. The CDR3 loop spans 15 amino acids. The trim removed 7 bases at V and 1 base at J, leaving 4 bases unmatched. Germline lookup yields CDR1 LNHDA and CDR2 SQIVND (reference sequence).

This clonotype was counted many times. This chain joins TRBV7-8 and TRBJ2-1; 8 bases map to TRBD1. The trim removed 5 bases at V and 6 bases at J, leaving 15 bases unmatched. CDR3 length equals 17 residues. CDR1 is SGHVS and CDR2 is FQNEAQ in the germline V gene. The CDR3 is CASSTRTGTGRSNEQFF. As DNA, the CDR3 is TGTGCCAGCAGCACCAGAACCGGGACAGGTAGATCCAATGAGCAGTTCTTC.

This clonotype was counted only a few times. The genes are TRBV29-1 and TRBJ2-7; 9 bases line up with TRBD1. The V and J ends lost 6 bases and 2 bases, in that order; junction bases with no gene match: 8. Germline CDR1 and CDR2: SQVTM and ANQGSEA. The CDR3 has 14 amino acids. CDR3 bases: TGCAGCGTGACCCCCAGACAGGGGGCCTACGAGCAGTACTTC. Its protein product is CSVTPRQGAYEQYF.

CDR3 in DNA: TGTGCCAGCAGCCACCACAGGGGCTCCTACGAGCAGTACTTC. Its protein is CASSHHRGSYEQYF. The chain carries TRBV14 and TRBJ2-7; 7 bases map to TRBD1. CDR3 size: 14 residues. The germline CDR1 and CDR2 sequences are SGHDN and FVKESK. Germline trimming cut 3 bases from V and 0 bases from J; bases unmatched to any gene: 2. The full variable domain, with the rest looked up from reference TRBV14 and TRBJ2-7, is EAGVTQFPSHSVIEKGQTVTLRCDPISGHDNLYWYRRVMGKEIKFLLHFVKESKQDESGMPNNRFLAERTGGTYSTLKVQPAELEDSGVYFCASSHHRGSYEQYFGPGTRLTVT.

This clonotype was seen many times. V is TRBV7-2 and J is TRBJ2-1; 13 positions agree with TRBD2. The junction had 10 bases not matched to a gene; V was cut back by 5 bases and J by 12 bases. This CDR3 is 15 amino acids long. The germline gives CDR1 SGHTA, CDR2 FQGNSA. The CDR3 spells CASSLPGLAGLRQFF. The CDR3 DNA is TGTGCCAGCAGCCTACCGGGACTAGCGGGATTGAGGCAGTTCTTC.

The chain employs TRBV20-1 and TRBJ2-7; 10 nucleotides agree with TRBD2. The CDR3 is 16 amino acids. The junction had 13 bases not matched to a gene; V was cut back by 3 bases and J by 5 bases. CDR1 DFQATT and CDR2 SNEGSKA come from the germline V gene (reference sequence). Here the CDR3 DNA reads TGCAGTGCTAGTCATCTAGCGGGAGTGGCTCGCGACGAGCAGTACTTC. This gives the protein CSASHLAGVARDEQYF.

This clonotype was counted only a few times. This sequence joins TRBV27 and TRBJ2-1; 13 bases are a match to TRBD2. Trimming cost V 5 bases and J 2 bases; bases outside gene matches: 3. This CDR3 contains 16 residues. Germline V gene data show CDR1 as MNHEY and CDR2 as SMNVEV (reference sequence). CDR3 sequence reads: CASSPGTSGTYNEQFF. The CDR3 DNA is TGTGCCAGCAGTCCCGGGACTAGCGGGACCTACAATGAGCAGTTCTTC.

The V gene is TRBV28, the J gene TRBJ2-7; 7 bases match TRBD1. Losses at the gene ends were 6 bases for V and 5 bases for J; bases not matched to a gene: 10. This CDR3 contains 14 residues. The germline V gene encodes CDR1 MDHEN and CDR2 SYDVKM. The CDR3 is CASRDDREWHEQYF. CDR3 nucleotides: TGTGCCAGCAGAGACGACAGGGAGTGGCACGAGCAGTACTTC.

The chain couples TRBV7-8 to TRBJ2-1; 8 bases agree with TRBD2. Germline trimming cut 9 bases from V and 2 bases from J; bases unmatched to any gene: 6. The germline gives CDR1 SGHVS, CDR2 FQNEAQ. This CDR3 is built from 14 residues. CDR3 sequence (DNA): TGTGCCAGTCGGGAGGGCCGGACCTACAATGAGCAGTTCTTC. Residues: CASREGRTYNEQFF.

In its sample, this clonotype was seen many times. The V gene is TRBV6-5, the J gene TRBJ2-7, with D hard to call. Germline V gene sequence: CDR1 MNHEY, CDR2 SVGAGI. The CDR3 contains 14 residues. V was clipped by 2 bases and J by 6 bases, with 14 bases between them. The CDR3 is CASSYAEGMGEQYF. The CDR3 bases are TGTGCCAGCAGTTACGCGGAAGGGATGGGCGAGCAGTACTTC.

This clonotype was seen many times. DNA of the CDR3: TGCAGTGCTAGCCCGGAGGAAGGTTTTAATGAAAAACTGTTTTTT. It codes for CSASPEEGFNEKLFF. This chain uses TRBV20-1 with TRBJ1-4; D remains ambiguous. Per the germline V gene, CDR1 is DFQATT and CDR2 is SNEGSKA (reference sequence). Trimming pared 3 bases from V and 4 bases from J, leaving 15 bases between. The CDR3 contains 15 residues.

This clonotype was detected ten times or more. The chain employs TRBV4-3 and TRBJ2-7; 9 nucleotides align to TRBD1. V lost 1 base to trimming and J lost 5 bases; unmatched junction nucleotides: 6. From germline, CDR1 is LGHNA and CDR2 YSLEER. This CDR3 contains 15 residues. The CDR3 DNA sequence: TGCGCCAGCAGCCAAGTGACAGGGGGTCCCCACGAGCAGTACTTC. Protein sequence: CASSQVTGGPHEQYF.

This clonotype was seen just once. V gene TRBV11-2 combines with J gene TRBJ2-7; D may be TRBD1 (5 bases). V was trimmed by 5 bases and J by 3 bases, leaving 11 bases between them. CDR3 size: 13 residues. Germline CDR1 SGHAT, CDR2 FQNNGV. CDR3: CASSLQDIYEQYF. CDR3 DNA: TGTGCCAGCAGCCTACAGGATATCTACGAGCAGTACTTC.

This chain links TRBV12-3 or TRBV12-4 with TRBJ2-2, with D possibly being TRBD2 (6 bases). The CDR3 is 15 amino acids. Trimming took 3 bases from V and 6 from J, leaving 14 bases between them. The CDR3 sequence: CASSFSFGGSGELFF. The CDR3 region has the DNA TGTGCCAGCAGTTTTTCCTTCGGGGGATCCGGGGAGCTGTTTTTT.

This clonotype came up many times. J is TRBJ2-3 and V is TRBV12-3 or TRBV12-4; D gene ambiguous. V shed 8 bases and J shed 2 bases, with 14 bases lying between them. This CDR3 comprises 14 residues. CDR3 nucleotides: TGTGCCAGCGCTGTCATCAGGCACACAGATACGCAGTATTTT. Its translation: CASAVIRHTDTQYF.

The rearrangement uses TRBV20-1 and TRBJ2-1; 12 bases match TRBD2. The CDR3 covers 17 residues. Germline V gene lookup returns CDR1 DFQATT and CDR2 SNEGSKA (reference sequence). V was clipped by 4 bases and J by 9 bases; unmatched bases: 16. DNA of the CDR3: TGCAGTGCTAAAGGATCTGGGTCTAGCGGGAGGGCCGGTGAGCAGTTCTTC. Protein product: CSAKGSGSSGRAGEQFF.

This clonotype has only a few counts. J is TRBJ2-7 and V is TRBV7-8; the D is unclear. Trimming took 2 bases from V and 3 from J, leaving 20 bases between them. The CDR3 is 17 residues long. The germline V gene has CDR1 SGHVS and CDR2 FQNEAQ. The CDR3 loop is CASSLRPPRGRSYEQYF. In nucleotides, the CDR3 is TGTGCCAGCAGCTTACGCCCGCCGCGAGGACGGAGCTACGAGCAGTACTTC.

This clonotype came up many times. The chain uses TRBV25-1 and TRBJ2-1; no definite D call. Germline CDR1 MGHDK, CDR2 SYGVNS. The ends were cut back, 1 base at V and 1 base at J, with 8 bases in the middle. The CDR3 consists of 15 residues. CDR3 residues: CASSELSGSYNEQFF. The CDR3 coding sequence is TGTGCCAGCAGTGAATTGAGTGGATCCTACAATGAGCAGTTCTTC. Combining the CDR3 with reference TRBV25-1 and TRBJ2-1 gives the whole variable domain EADIYQTPRYLVIGTGKKITLECSQTMGHDKMYWYQQDPGMELHLIHYSYGVNSTEKGDLSSESTVSRIRTEHFPLTLESARPSHTSQYLCASSELSGSYNEQFFGPGTRLTVL.

This chain links TRBV20-1 with TRBJ2-1, with 7 nucleotides matching TRBD2. This CDR3 has 13 residues. The germline gives CDR1 DFQATT, CDR2 SNEGSKA (reference sequence). Trimming cost V 6 bases and J 4 bases; bases outside gene matches: 6. This CDR3 is CSATTLAYNEQFF. The CDR3 DNA reads as TGCAGTGCAACGACACTAGCGTACAATGAGCAGTTCTTC.

This clonotype was detected a few times. This chain uses TRBV4-3 with TRBJ2-2; D gene uncertain. Looked up from germline, CDR1 is LGHNA and CDR2 is YSLEER. The CDR3 sequence is 14 residues long. V shed 6 bases and J shed 3 bases, with 11 bases lying between them. CDR3 DNA sequence: TGCGCCAGCAGTCTGAATATGGACACCGGGGAGCTGTTTTTT. The encoded protein is CASSLNMDTGELFF.

The table lists this clonotype with a few counts. The rearrangement joins TRBV7-3 to TRBJ2-1, with D perhaps being TRBD1 or TRBD2 (5 bases each). The CDR3 covers 17 residues. In germline, CDR1 is SGHTA, CDR2 FQGTGA. V gave up 0 bases and J gave up 3 bases, with 15 bases separating them. Here the CDR3 reads CASSLTGFGTSYNEQFF. The CDR3 nucleotides are TGTGCCAGCAGCTTAACCGGGTTTGGGACCAGCTACAATGAGCAGTTCTTC.

This clonotype has only a few counts. This sequence joins TRBV19 and TRBJ2-1, with 10 positions matching TRBD2. CDR1 is LNHDA and CDR2 is SQIVND in the germline V gene (reference sequence). The CDR3 is made up of 19 amino acids. With 3 bases clipped from V and 2 bases from J, the junction kept 13 bases outside the gene matches. The CDR3 sequence is CASSIGQIAGGRTYNEQFF. In DNA, the CDR3 is TGTGCCAGTAGTATCGGGCAGATAGCGGGAGGCCGAACCTACAATGAGCAGTTCTTC.

This clonotype was seen more than once but under ten times. The chain links TRBV6-1 to TRBJ2-2; D is possibly TRBD1 or TRBD2 (5 bases each). CDR3 length equals 16 residues. V lost 7 bases and J lost 0, with 15 bases in between. The V gene's germline CDR1 is MNHNS and CDR2 SASEGT. The CDR3 spells CASMRNGAANTGELFF. CDR3 DNA: TGTGCCAGCATGAGGAACGGGGCCGCGAACACCGGGGAGCTGTTTTTT.